This entry concerns a single TCR beta chain. Its antigen is unknown. These data originate in a study of T cells in severe cutaneous drug reactions. Study at large: Only probable or definite SJS/TEN or DRESS cases by RegiSCAR were enrolled.

Libraries were made by iRepertoire multiplex PCR with TCR subtype-specific primers for bulk and single-cell sequencing. Input for bulk TCR libraries: roughly 100-550 ng RNA per sample. TCRdb derives one entry per CDR3 protein from the multiplex PCR reads, leaving out DNA. The sample's table shows about 9,600 distinct CDR3 sequences. General study points: Blister cells averaged roughly 29% and PBMC 4.5% to 6.5% TRBV12-4 in carbamazepine-induced Stevens-Johnson syndrome or toxic epidermal necrolysis patients. All seven CBZ-SJS/TEN blister samples shared a public TCRbeta CDR3 at mean around 14%.

Germline V gives CDR1 DFQATT, CDR2 SNEGSKA (reference sequence). CDR3 size: 16 residues. Sequenced patients had Stevens-Johnson syndrome or toxic epidermal necrolysis caused by carbamazepine. The chain is built from TRBV20-1 and TRBJ1-3; TCRdb's D gene call, TRBD1, goes unchecked for lack of DNA. The sequenced sample consisted of cells from a skin blister. This sequence originates from a human donor with Stevens-Johnson syndrome, a severe cutaneous drug reaction. CDR3: CSADEVGALSGNTIYF.